Listed here are 13 T cell receptor beta chains from one sample, sequenced in a study of blood T cell repertoires in COVID-19 (dated by TCRdb to about 2020). The library was prepared using the immunoSEQ multiplex PCR assay. The table comes from immuneACCESS by way of TCRdb, which keeps in-frame sequences with V and J called. Part of the clones is missing from these tables; in studies checked, under half for an unresolved V gene and the rest for unknown reasons. This sample holds around 160,000 clones; around 92% were observed only once. Of the sample, approximately 2.9% is held by the ten largest clones. Material for sequencing was peripheral blood. The receptors shown here come from a man aged 60-69 years with acute or convalescent COVID-19.

The V and J genes are TRBV7-9 and TRBJ1-3; 9 bases fit TRBD1. Germline V CDR1 and CDR2: SEHNR, FQNEAQ (reference sequence). There are 17 residues in the CDR3. V lost 5 bases to trimming and J lost 5 bases; unmatched junction nucleotides: 13. In DNA, the CDR3 is TGTGCCAGCAGCCAACCCGGACAGGGGATCTCCAGAAACACCATATATTTT. It codes for CASSQPGQGISRNTIYF.

This chain links TRBV25-1 with TRBJ2-5; 11 positions match TRBD2. The junction had 8 bases not matched to a gene; V was cut back by 3 bases and J by 5 bases. There are 16 residues in the CDR3. Germline values: CDR1 MGHDK, CDR2 SYGVNS. The CDR3 sequence is CASSDTSGGGLETQYF. CDR3 nucleotides: TGTGCCAGCAGTGATACTAGCGGGGGTGGTTTGGAGACCCAGTACTTC.

The chain is built from TRBV9 and TRBJ2-1; TRBD2 matches at 8 bases. Germline-derived CDR1 and CDR2 are SGDLS and YYNGEE. This CDR3 has 18 residues. V was pared by 3 bases and J by 1 base, with 12 bases of the junction left unmatched. As DNA, the CDR3 is TGTGCCAGCAGCGACGCCTCTCGGGGCGGGGGGTCCTACAATGAGCAGTTCTTC. Protein product: CASSDASRGGGSYNEQFF.

The V gene is TRBV18, the J gene TRBJ2-4; 8 bases agree with TRBD1. This CDR3 contains 16 residues. The germline CDR1 and CDR2 sequences are KGHSH and LQKENI. Trimming removed 2 bases from V and 0 bases from J; junction bases left unmatched: 3. The chain's CDR3 is CASSPLQGVAKNIQYF. The CDR3 nucleotides are TGTGCCAGCTCACCATTACAGGGGGTAGCCAAAAACATTCAGTACTTC.

The chain recombines TRBV4-1 with TRBJ1-4; 7 nucleotides agree with TRBD1. Germline V lookup: CDR1 MGHRA, CDR2 YSYEKL. With V trimmed by 4 bases and J by 4 bases, 3 bases remained unmatched. The CDR3 has 14 amino acids. The CDR3 bases are TGCGCCAGCAGCCTGGGACAGAATAATGAAAAACTGTTTTTT. Its translation is CASSLGQNNEKLFF.

The rearrangement links TRBV7-2 to TRBJ2-7, with TRBD1 matching over 8 bases. V shed 4 bases, J shed 2 bases, and the junction held 7 bases outside the gene matches. Per germline, CDR1 SGHTA and CDR2 FQGNSA. The CDR3 contains 15 residues. CDR3 region: CASSSTGEGTYEQYF. The CDR3, as DNA: TGTGCCAGCAGCTCGACAGGGGAAGGGACCTACGAGCAGTACTTC.

Details on this clone: In the same sample, other DNA sequences code for this CDR3. The rearrangement joins TRBV20-1 to TRBJ2-7; the D gene is possibly TRBD1 (5 bases). Germline loops: CDR1 DFQATT, CDR2 SNEGSKA (reference sequence). Trimming pared 3 bases from V and 1 base from J, leaving 7 bases between. The CDR3 contains 12 residues. The CDR3: CSASYRSYEQYF. The CDR3 DNA follows: TGCAGTGCTAGTTACAGGTCCTACGAGCAGTACTTC.

The chain employs TRBV18 and TRBJ2-7; TRBD1 might be the D (5 bases). Trimming cost V 3 bases and J 0 bases, with 15 bases left between them. Germline CDR1 KGHSH, CDR2 LQKENI. This CDR3 is 16 amino acids long. Here the CDR3 reads CASSPPGRAISYEQYF. CDR3 in DNA: TGTGCCAGCTCACCCCCCGGCAGGGCGATCTCCTACGAGCAGTACTTC.

The table lists this clone with a count of one. The gene calls are TRBV30 and TRBJ2-1, with TRBD2 matching over 10 bases. The CDR3 is 13 amino acids. V dropped 4 bases and J dropped 3; count of bases not matched to a gene: 0. Germline CDR1 GTSNPN, CDR2 SVGIG (reference sequence). The CDR3 DNA reads as TGTGCCTGGATAGCGGGGGGCTACAATGAGCAGTTCTTC. It specifies CAWIAGGYNEQFF. The full variable domain, completed using reference TRBV30 and TRBJ2-1, is SQTIHQWPATLVQPVGSPLSLECTVEGTSNPNLYWYRQAAGRGLQLLFYSVGIGQISSEVPQNLSASRPQDRQFILSSKKLLLSDSGFYLCAWIAGGYNEQFFGPGTRLTVL.

CDR3 sequence reads: CASSWLASGGAGSNEQFF. The CDR3 DNA sequence: TGTGCCAGCAGTTGGTTGGCTAGCGGGGGGGCCGGGTCAAATGAGCAGTTCTTC. The chain recombines TRBV27 with TRBJ2-1, with 12 bases fitting TRBD2. The CDR3 covers 18 residues. Germline V gene data show CDR1 as MNHEY and CDR2 as SMNVEV (reference sequence). The junction had 14 bases not matched to a gene; V was cut back by 4 bases and J by 7 bases.

The J gene is TRBJ2-4, the V gene TRBV27, with 7 bases aligning to TRBD1. The CDR3 extends over 17 amino acids. Germline V lookup: CDR1 MNHEY, CDR2 SMNVEV (reference sequence). Unmatched junction bases numbered 13, after V lost 8 bases and J lost 0 bases. The CDR3 DNA is TGTGCCAGCGCCACCGATGACAGGGCCGGAGCCAAAAACATTCAGTACTTC. It yields the protein CASATDDRAGAKNIQYF.

The V and J genes are TRBV6-5 and TRBJ2-1, with 10 bases matching TRBD1. The CDR3 runs to 14 residues. With V trimmed by 5 bases and J by 7 bases, 5 bases remained unmatched. The germline V gene encodes CDR1 MNHEY and CDR2 SVGAGI. This CDR3 is CASSRTGGLNEQFF. The DNA of the CDR3 is TGTGCCAGCAGTCGGACAGGGGGTTTGAATGAGCAGTTCTTC.

The V gene is TRBV2, the J gene TRBJ2-6; 13 nucleotides align to TRBD2. Trimming cost V 4 bases and J 3 bases; bases outside gene matches: 9. The CDR3 totals 19 residues. Germline V CDR1 and CDR2: SNHLY, FYNNEI. The CDR3 DNA is TGTGCCAGCAGTGTGAGACTAGCGGGGGGTAAGAGTGGGGCCAACGTCCTGACTTTC. Amino acids: CASSVRLAGGKSGANVLTF.